These 29 T cell receptor beta chains share one sample of origin, sequenced in a study of human T cells and chemical hapten exposure. TCRdb itself ran the RACE reads through MiXCR, one entry per CDR3 protein. The sample carries about 70,000 distinct CDR3 sequences, approximately 6.1% recorded once. The time point is: healthy volunteer bleed at 6 weeks. Unfractionated whole blood yielded total RNA. The sample was whole blood. The receptors originated from a female donor in good health. Some clones in this sample may be carry-over from other donors' samples.

Details on this clonotype: A much larger clone differs by one base, so this may be a read error. The chain uses TRBV20-1 and TRBJ2-3; 8 bases fit TRBD1. Looked up from germline, CDR1 is DFQATT and CDR2 is SNEGSKA (reference sequence). The CDR3 has 12 amino acids. The CDR3 DNA reads TGCGGTGAGGACAGGGACACAGATACGCAGTATTTT. Encoded protein: CGEDRDTDTQYF.

The table lists this clonotype with many counts. The V call is TRBV28, the J call TRBJ1-5; D gene unclear. The CDR3 extends over 13 amino acids. Trimming cost V 2 bases and J 3 bases, with 5 bases left between them. Per germline, CDR1 MDHEN and CDR2 SYDVKM. CDR3 amino acids: CASSLGINQPQHF. Here the CDR3 DNA reads TGTGCCAGCAGTTTAGGGATCAATCAGCCCCAGCATTTT.

This clonotype was counted ten times or more. The DNA of the CDR3 is TGTGCCAGCAGCCGGTCGGGGGTTTTAAGTGGCCTAGCCGGACCCTCCTACGAGCAGTACTTC. Protein sequence: CASSRSGVLSGLAGPSYEQYF. The chain links TRBV5-6 to TRBJ2-7; TRBD2 is a possible D gene (6 bases). The V end was cut by 4 bases, the J end by 0 bases, with 32 bases between. The CDR3 is 21 residues long. The germline gives CDR1 SGHDT, CDR2 YYEEEE.

This clonotype occurred many times. The chain carries TRBV20-1 and TRBJ2-7; possible D gene TRBD2, 5 bases. With 6 bases removed from V and 7 bases from J, the gap between germline ends came to 19 bases. This CDR3 region has 13 residues. Looked up from germline, CDR1 is DFQATT and CDR2 is SNEGSKA (reference sequence). The CDR3 spells CSARLTGIGEQYF. The CDR3 DNA sequence: TGCAGTGCCCGACTAACCGGGATTGGAGAGCAGTACTTC.

V usage is TRBV28 and J usage is TRBJ1-1; the D is unclear. CDR1 and CDR2 (germline): MDHEN, SYDVKM. The V and J ends lost 1 base and 1 base respectively, with 10 bases between them. This CDR3 has 15 residues. CDR3 DNA: TGTGCCAGCAGTTTATTACTATCAGGGAACACTGAAGCTTTCTTT. Its translation is CASSLLLSGNTEAFF.

This clonotype was seen ten or more times. V is TRBV11-2 and J is TRBJ2-1; no clear D. Between the trimmed V and J ends, which lost 4 bases and 1 base, there was a span of 26 bases. The CDR3 consists of 20 residues. Germline V gene data show CDR1 as SGHAT and CDR2 as FQNNGV. CDR3 sequence: CASSSYRLTQPSKSYNEQFF. The CDR3 DNA reads as TGTGCCAGCAGCTCCTATCGACTGACCCAACCGTCCAAATCCTACAATGAGCAGTTCTTC.

This clonotype appeared many times. V and J are TRBV20-1 and TRBJ2-1, with 7 bases lining up with TRBD1. CDR3 size: 15 residues. The V gene's germline CDR1 is DFQATT and CDR2 SNEGSKA (reference sequence). The trim removed 3 bases at V and 9 bases at J, leaving 14 bases unmatched. CDR3 nucleotide sequence: TGCAGTGCTAGCCCCGTAATCACAGGGGCGGGTGAGCAGTTCTTC. Its protein product is CSASPVITGAGEQFF.

In this sample, this clonotype turned up many times. The rearrangement joins TRBV28 to TRBJ1-1; D may be TRBD1 (5 bases). The V and J ends lost 0 bases and 7 bases respectively, with 21 bases between them. Per the germline V gene, CDR1 is MDHEN and CDR2 is SYDVKM. The CDR3 extends over 17 amino acids. CDR3 DNA sequence: TGTGCCAGCAGTTTATGGGGGGATAAGGCACGGCTGGGTGAAGCTTTCTTT. Translating gives CASSLWGDKARLGEAFF.

This clonotype was recorded many times. The DNA is left out, because the CDR3 cannot be placed on it with certainty; the CDR3 is given as TCRdb lists it. This rearrangement joins TRBV12-3 or TRBV12-4 to TRBJ2-1; no DNA check was done on the table's D call, TRBD1. The CDR3 totals 16 residues, both ends included. The CDR3 region is CASSSSDRVSYNEQFF.

This clonotype was observed many times. No conserved phenylalanine or tryptophan is present at the end of the CDR3, so a read error is the likely explanation. V usage is TRBV4-1 and J usage is TRBJ2-2; D is uncertain. The V and J ends lost 7 bases and 7 bases respectively, with 10 bases between them. This CDR3 has 12 amino acids. Germline V gives CDR1 MGHRA, CDR2 YSYEKL. The CDR3 coding sequence is TGCGCCAGCACCTCCGAAAGCGGGGAGCTGTTTCTT. It specifies CASTSESGELFL.

This clonotype was recorded many times. The J gene is TRBJ2-2, the V gene TRBV27; D call uncertain. The CDR3 is made up of 12 amino acids. CDR1 MNHEY and CDR2 SMNVEV come from the germline V gene (reference sequence). Trimming cost V 2 bases and J 6 bases, with 4 bases left between them. The CDR3 spells CASSLGPGELFF. The CDR3 coding sequence is TGTGCCAGCAGTTTAGGGCCCGGGGAGCTGTTTTTT.

The J gene is TRBJ2-3, the V gene TRBV7-8; D call uncertain. The CDR3 has 16 amino acids. From germline, CDR1 is SGHVS and CDR2 FQNEAQ. Trimming pared 5 bases from V and 4 bases from J, leaving 19 bases between. The CDR3 DNA sequence: TGTGCCAGCAGCACGCCCTTCGTCGGGTTTGCAGATACGCAGTATTTT. It is translated as CASSTPFVGFADTQYF. Full variable domain (outside the CDR3, taken from reference TRBV7-8 and TRBJ2-3): GAGVSQSPRYKVAKRGQDVALRCDPISGHVSLFWYQQALGQGPEFLTYFQNEAQLDKSGLPSDRFFAERPEGSVSTLKIQRTQQEDSAVYLCASSTPFVGFADTQYFGPGTRLTVL.

This clonotype was observed many times. The chain carries TRBV10-3 and TRBJ2-1; a weak D match, TRBD2 (6 bases). The CDR3 runs to 14 residues. Trimming left V 0 bases short and J 7 bases short, with 10 bases between. CDR1 and CDR2 from the germline V gene are ENHRY and SYGVKD. The CDR3 DNA reads TGTGCCATCAGTGAGTCGGAGGGCGCAAATGAGCAGTTCTTC. It yields the protein CAISESEGANEQFF.

This clonotype was detected ten times or more. The J gene is TRBJ2-1, the V gene TRBV29-1; D remains unclear. Trimming left V 4 bases short and J 0 bases short, with 4 bases between. Germline CDR1 SQVTM, CDR2 ANQGSEA. The CDR3 consists of 12 residues. CDR3 sequence (DNA): TGCAGCGTTGTTAGCTCCTACAATGAGCAGTTCTTC. This encodes CSVVSSYNEQFF.

This clonotype has at least ten counts. This chain joins TRBV3-1 and TRBJ1-5, with a tentative D call TRBD1 (5 bases). The CDR3 contains 15 residues. Trimming pared 0 bases from V and 4 bases from J, leaving 10 bases between. CDR1 is LGHDT, CDR2 YNNKEL, per germline (reference sequence). CDR3 nucleotide sequence: TGTGCCAGCAGCCAAGATGTGGGGCCTAATCAGCCCCAGCATTTT. Translating it yields CASSQDVGPNQPQHF.

A few counts support this clonotype. The rearrangement links TRBV4-1 to TRBJ2-1, with 10 nucleotides matching TRBD2. This CDR3 is built from 15 residues. J was trimmed by 4 bases and V by 5 bases; bases with no gene match: 5. Germline V lookup: CDR1 MGHRA, CDR2 YSYEKL. The CDR3 loop reads CASSYSSGGYNEQFF. In DNA, the CDR3 is TGCGCCAGCAGCTACTCTAGCGGGGGTTACAATGAGCAGTTCTTC.

This clonotype has only a few counts. The chain uses TRBV28 and TRBJ2-3; D possibly corresponds to TRBD2 (5 bases). The CDR3 runs 15 residues. The V end was cut by 6 bases, the J end by 7 bases, with 20 bases between. Looked up from germline, CDR1 is MDHEN and CDR2 is SYDVKM. This CDR3 reads CASSKQILRVYTQYF. The CDR3 DNA reads TGTGCCAGCAGCAAGCAGATACTGCGGGTATATACGCAGTATTTT.

There are many counts of this clonotype. This sequence joins TRBV21-1 and TRBJ2-4; the table names TRBD1, a call not compared with the DNA. TRBV21-1 is described as a pseudogene. The CDR3 contains 17 residues. CDR3 DNA sequence: TGTGCCAGCAGCAAAGCGGGGGACGTTGGGGCCAAAAACATTCAGTACTTC. Encoded protein: CASSKAGDVGAKNIQYF.

This clonotype has more than one count but fewer than ten. V is TRBV20-1 and J is TRBJ1-1, with 9 positions matching TRBD1. V lost 5 bases, J lost 5 bases, and 6 bases stayed unmatched. Germline CDR1 DFQATT, CDR2 SNEGSKA (reference sequence). This CDR3 contains 13 residues. The CDR3 region has the DNA TGCAGTGCTTACAGGGGGCCGGGGACTGAAGCTTTCTTT. As protein: CSAYRGPGTEAFF.

This clonotype was detected many times. This chain connects TRBV7-8 to TRBJ2-3; 9 nucleotides line up with TRBD2. Germline V CDR1 and CDR2: SGHVS, FQNEAQ. CDR3 size: 18 residues. V was clipped by 5 bases and J by 4 bases; unmatched bases: 16. The DNA of the CDR3 is TGTGCCAGCAGCAGACCTGACGATAGCGGGAGTTTGGCAGATACGCAGTATTTT. It specifies CASSRPDDSGSLADTQYF.

This clonotype has just a few counts. This chain joins TRBV28 and TRBJ1-1; D not resolved. This CDR3 has 14 amino acids. CDR1 is MDHEN and CDR2 is SYDVKM in the germline V gene. V lost 4 bases and J 0 bases, leaving 9 bases between the germline ends. In DNA form, the CDR3 reads TGTGCCAGCAGTTCCAGGTCATTGAACACTGAAGCTTTCTTT. It translates to CASSSRSLNTEAFF.

In this sample, this clonotype turned up many times. This chain connects TRBV3-1 to TRBJ2-1; weak D call: TRBD1 (6 bases). Germline V gene data show CDR1 as LGHDT and CDR2 as YNNKEL (reference sequence). V lost 4 bases and J 9 bases, leaving 13 bases between the germline ends. The CDR3 has 13 residues. The CDR3 region is CASSPDSRGEQFF. CDR3 DNA: TGTGCCAGCAGCCCGGATTCCAGGGGTGAGCAGTTCTTC.

The chain recombines TRBV12-3 or TRBV12-4 with TRBJ1-5; 10 bases are shared with TRBD1. Trimming cost V 8 bases and J 1 base; bases outside gene matches: 2. This CDR3 contains 14 residues. The CDR3 spells CASAGQGSNQPQHF. The CDR3 DNA reads as TGTGCCAGCGCGGGACAGGGGAGCAATCAGCCCCAGCATTTT.

This clonotype was recorded a few times. The rearrangement joins TRBV15 to TRBJ2-3; D is undetermined. Germline CDR1 is LNHNV and CDR2 is YYDKDF (reference sequence). Deletions cut 0 bases from V and 4 bases from J, with 11 bases between. This CDR3 is built from 15 residues. CDR3 in DNA: TGTGCCACCAGCAGAGATCCCCAAACAGCAGATACGCAGTATTTT. It yields the protein CATSRDPQTADTQYF.

This rearrangement joins TRBV7-2 to TRBJ2-1; 11 nucleotides line up with TRBD2. V shed 5 bases, J shed 1 base, and the junction held 1 base outside the gene matches. The CDR3 has 15 amino acids. In germline, CDR1 is SGHTA, CDR2 FQGNSA. CDR3 region: CASSPSGRSYNEQFF. For the CDR3, the DNA is TGTGCCAGCAGCCCTAGCGGGAGGTCCTACAATGAGCAGTTCTTC. The complete variable domain, with remaining parts taken from reference TRBV7-2 and TRBJ2-1, reads GAGVSQSPSNKVTEKGKDVELRCDPISGHTALYWYRQSLGQGLEFLIYFQGNSAPDKSGLPSDRFSAERTGGSVSTLTIQRTQQEDSAVYLCASSPSGRSYNEQFFGPGTRLTVL.

This clonotype was detected many times. The chain employs TRBV6-4 and TRBJ1-6, with D tentatively TRBD1 (6 bases). V lost 0 bases and J 7 bases, leaving 10 bases between the germline ends. The CDR3 extends over 15 amino acids. Per the germline V gene, CDR1 is MRHNA and CDR2 is SNTAGT. DNA for the CDR3: TGTGCCAGCAGTGACTCGACAGGCGGGAATTCACCCCTCCACTTT. Its translation: CASSDSTGGNSPLHF.

The sample holds many counts of this clonotype. The chain joins TRBV20-1 to TRBJ1-1; D is uncertain. V dropped 3 bases and J dropped 7 bases, with 12 bases sitting between them. Germline CDR1 and CDR2: DFQATT and SNEGSKA (reference sequence). This CDR3 is 12 amino acids long. This chain's CDR3 is CSARNPSDEAFF. The CDR3, as DNA: TGCAGTGCTAGGAATCCCTCCGATGAAGCTTTCTTT.

The chain is built from TRBV4-1 and TRBJ2-7; D unclear. This CDR3 comprises 14 residues. Deletions cut 1 base from V and 3 bases from J, with 10 bases between. Looked up from germline, CDR1 is MGHRA and CDR2 is YSYEKL. The CDR3 DNA sequence: TGCGCCAGCAGCCAAGCTCTACGCCTCTACGAGCAGTACTTC. This translates into CASSQALRLYEQYF.

This clonotype is deemed medium-sized. The J gene is TRBJ1-5, the V gene TRBV6-5; possible D gene TRBD1, 6 bases. The CDR3 has 15 amino acids. Trimming took 8 bases from V and 4 from J, leaving 18 bases between them. Germline V CDR1 and CDR2: MNHEY, SVGAGI. The CDR3 sequence is CASSGAGAGNQPQHF. CDR3 nucleotide sequence: TGTGCCAGCTCCGGGGCAGGGGCCGGAAATCAGCCCCAGCATTTT.